The present T cell receptor beta chain was sequenced within a study of OX40 agonist ivuxolimab in advanced cancers. About this clone itself: Its antigen is not identified.

From germline, CDR1 is SGHDN and CDR2 FVKESK. V was pared by 5 bases and J by 2 bases, with 2 bases of the junction left unmatched. This CDR3 comprises 14 residues. Study-wide findings and caveats: The average count of expanded clones was higher among CD8+ T cells than among CD4+. Low normalized T-cell clonal expansion also characterized some of the nonresponders.

Profiled with immunoSEQ multiplex PCR; TCRdb holds only in-frame clones, not every one. The sample has about 71,000 clones, 86% seen once. Excluded were patients having autoimmune disease history or systemic immunosuppression. The sequence was collected from an adult with an advanced solid tumor such as melanoma, head and neck, liver or kidney cancer. The chain combines TRBV14 with TRBJ1-2; 10 nucleotides agree with TRBD1. Specimen: CD4+ or CD8+ T cells sorted from blood, collected in a trial of the OX40 agonist ivuxolimab. As DNA, the CDR3 is TGTGCCAGCAGCGGGACAGGGGTAAACTATGGCTACACCTTC. This codes for CASSGTGVNYGYTF.